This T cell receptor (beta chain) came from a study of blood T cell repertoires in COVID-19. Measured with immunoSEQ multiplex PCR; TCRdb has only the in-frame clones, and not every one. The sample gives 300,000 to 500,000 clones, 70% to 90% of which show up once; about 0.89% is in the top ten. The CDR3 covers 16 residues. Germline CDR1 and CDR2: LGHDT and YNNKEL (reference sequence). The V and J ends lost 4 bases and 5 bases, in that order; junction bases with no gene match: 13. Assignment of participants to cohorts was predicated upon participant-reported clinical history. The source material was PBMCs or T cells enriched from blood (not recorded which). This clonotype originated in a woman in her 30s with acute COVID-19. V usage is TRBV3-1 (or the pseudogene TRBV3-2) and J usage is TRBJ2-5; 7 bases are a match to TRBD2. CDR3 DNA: TGTGCCAGCAGCCCCCGAGGCGGGGGTGGGGTGGAGACCCAGTACTTC. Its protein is CASSPRGGGGVETQYF.